A selection of T cell receptor beta chains follows, all from one sample in a study of cytomegalovirus exposure and HLA in healthy donors. Clones were sequenced by immunoSEQ multiplex PCR, and TCRdb holds only the in-frame ones, with some missing. The sample records some 150,000 clones, about four fifths being singletons. Sample: PBMCs. The origin of the receptors is a human donor in good health. CDR3s include the opening cysteine and the closing phenylalanine or tryptophan. D genes are given only for firm matches. Only part of the rows carry a size: once, few, many, or a class if the clone is expanded.

size,J,D,V,CDR3,DNA
NA,TRBJ2-7,NA,TRBV7-6,CASSLTLRDEQYF,TGTGCCAGCAGCTTAACGTTGAGGGACGAGCAGTACTTC
NA,TRBJ2-5,NA,TRBV6-1,CASNRVGHQQETQYF,TGTGCCAGCAACCGCGTGGGGCACCAACAAGAGACCCAGTACTTC
NA,TRBJ2-6,TRBD1,TRBV7-9,CASSFWAGGFFSGANVLTF,TGTGCCAGCAGCTTTTGGGCAGGGGGATTCTTCTCTGGGGCCAACGTCCTGACTTTC
NA,TRBJ2-2,TRBD2,TRBV4-3,CASSQTGLAGVTGELFF,TGCGCCAGCAGCCAAACCGGACTAGCGGGAGTCACCGGGGAGCTGTTTTTT
NA,TRBJ2-2,TRBD2,TRBV6-5,CASSYLAGKPGELFF,TGTGCCAGCAGTTACTTAGCGGGAAAGCCCGGGGAGCTGTTTTTT
NA,TRBJ1-2,NA,TRBV6-1,CASSEAARLSYGYTF,TGTGCCAGCAGTGAAGCAGCAAGACTGTCCTATGGCTACACCTTC
NA,TRBJ2-4,TRBD2,TRBV11-2,CASSARAGGPKNIQYF,TGTGCCAGCAGCGCTCGGGCGGGGGGGCCCAAAAACATTCAGTACTTC
NA,TRBJ1-5,TRBD1,TRBV28,CASSLAQGISGRGNQPQHF,TGTGCCAGCAGTTTAGCGCAAGGCATTAGCGGCAGGGGGAATCAGCCCCAGCATTTT
NA,TRBJ2-7,NA,TRBV29-1,CSARGGGVSYEQYF,TGCAGCGCTAGGGGAGGGGGAGTATCCTACGAGCAGTACTTC
NA,TRBJ2-1,TRBD1,TRBV2,CASSEGTGSNEQFF,TGTGCCAGCAGTGAAGGGACAGGGAGCAATGAGCAGTTCTTC
NA,TRBJ2-7,TRBD1,TRBV11-2,CASSWDRGPNEQYF,TGTGCCAGCAGCTGGGACAGGGGACCGAACGAGCAGTACTTC
NA,TRBJ2-7,TRBD1,TRBV4-1,CASSQSWDRFYEQYF,TGCGCCAGCAGCCAGTCCTGGGACAGATTTTACGAGCAGTACTTC
NA,TRBJ1-2,NA,TRBV27,CASSLNGYWSGYTF,TGTGCCAGCAGTTTAAACGGTTATTGGAGTGGCTACACCTTC
NA,TRBJ2-7,NA,TRBV6-5,CASRNGGGREQYF,TGTGCCAGCAGAAACGGGGGTGGAAGGGAGCAGTACTTC
NA,TRBJ2-3,TRBD2,TRBV5-1,CASSFGRQTDTQYF,TGCGCCAGCAGCTTCGGGAGGCAAACAGATACGCAGTATTTT
few,TRBJ1-1,NA,TRBV29-1,CSGTGQATEAFF,TGCAGCGGAACAGGGCAGGCCACTGAAGCTTTCTTT
NA,TRBJ1-4,NA,TRBV7-2,CASSFYRALEEKLFF,TGTGCCAGCAGCTTTTACAGGGCTCTTGAAGAAAAACTGTTTTTT
few,TRBJ2-1,TRBD2,TRBV5-4,CASSFSGLVNGEQFF,TGTGCCAGCAGCTTTTCGGGACTAGTGAATGGTGAGCAGTTCTTC
NA,TRBJ1-2,NA,TRBV11-1,CASSLRGRGDGYTF,TGTGCCAGCAGCTTAAGGGGGAGGGGCGACGGCTACACCTTC
NA,TRBJ1-5,TRBD1,TRBV7-9,CSSSFGDRVHQPQHF,TGTTCCAGCAGCTTCGGCGACAGGGTCCATCAGCCCCAGCATTTT
NA,TRBJ2-7,NA,TRBV6-5,CASSWGGGPREQYF,TGTGCCAGCAGTTGGGGTGGAGGTCCTAGGGAGCAGTACTTC
NA,TRBJ2-5,NA,TRBV7-9,CASSSMETQYF,TGTGCCAGCAGCTCCATGGAGACCCAGTACTTC
once,TRBJ2-7,TRBD1,TRBV7-2,CASRDRGREQYF,TGTGCCAGCAGGGACAGGGGCCGCGAGCAGTACTTC
NA,TRBJ2-7,TRBD2,TRBV6-4,CASSESNPRLAGISYEQYF,TGTGCCAGCAGTGAATCGAATCCAAGACTAGCGGGGATCTCCTACGAGCAGTACTTC
NA,TRBJ1-5,NA,TRBV2,CASSDGEDQPQHF,TGTGCCAGCAGTGATGGAGAGGATCAGCCCCAGCATTTT
once,TRBJ1-5,NA,TRBV6-4,CASSWGGGLHQPQHF,TGTGCCAGCAGTTGGGGCGGGGGGCTTCATCAGCCCCAGCATTTT
NA,TRBJ2-2,NA,TRBV5-1,CASVTGTNTGELFF,TGCGCCAGCGTGACAGGGACTAACACCGGGGAGCTGTTTTTT
NA,TRBJ2-5,TRBD2,TRBV15,CATSRRSSGRIRETQYF,TGTGCCACCAGCCGTCGCAGTAGCGGGAGGATACGAGAGACCCAGTACTTC
NA,TRBJ2-1,TRBD2,TRBV5-1,CASSLGLVRAGGPSEEQFF,TGCGCCAGCAGCTTGGGTCTGGTGCGAGCGGGAGGACCCTCGGAGGAGCAGTTCTTC
NA,TRBJ2-7,NA,TRBV6-5,CASSGTGHYEQYF,TGTGCCAGCTCAGGAACGGGACACTACGAGCAGTACTTC
NA,TRBJ1-1,NA,TRBV18,CASSTTNTEAFF,TGTGCCAGCTCGACTACTAACACTGAAGCTTTCTTT
NA,TRBJ2-1,NA,TRBV7-9,CASSSPTPFTYNEQFF,TGTGCCAGCAGCTCGCCGACACCTTTTACCTACAATGAGCAGTTCTTC
few,TRBJ1-2,TRBD1,TRBV6-1,CASSGDETGVFGYPF,TGTGCCAGCAGTGGCGACGAGACAGGGGTTTTTGGCTACCCCTTC
NA,TRBJ1-2,NA,TRBV30,CAWRAEGLNYGYTF,TGTGCCTGGAGGGCGGAGGGACTAAACTATGGCTACACCTTC
NA,TRBJ1-2,NA,TRBV6-1,CASSEVATTNYGYTF,TGTGCCAGCAGTGAAGTAGCTACAACTAACTATGGCTACACCTTC
NA,TRBJ1-3,TRBD1,TRBV2,CASSGGTGDTGNTIYF,TGTGCCAGCAGTGGCGGGACAGGGGATACTGGAAACACCATATATTTT
NA,TRBJ2-1,NA,TRBV19,CASSPRLIPYPYNEQFF,TGTGCCAGTAGTCCAAGACTAATTCCTTATCCCTACAATGAGCAGTTCTTC
NA,TRBJ1-1,NA,TRBV6-1,CASSEPQAVDTEAFF,TGTGCCAGCAGTGAACCCCAGGCAGTAGACACTGAAGCTTTCTTT
NA,TRBJ2-7,NA,TRBV2,CASSVSQGGYEQYF,TGTGCCAGCAGTGTGAGTCAGGGGGGCTACGAGCAGTACTTC
NA,TRBJ1-2,TRBD1,TRBV18,CASSPQGDGYTF,TGTGCCAGCTCACCCCAGGGGGATGGCTACACCTTC
once,TRBJ2-3,TRBD1,TRBV27,CASSYRGPDTQYF,TGTGCCAGCAGTTACAGGGGCCCAGATACGCAGTATTTT
NA,TRBJ1-2,NA,TRBV25-1,CASSESPSTNYGYTF,TGTGCCAGCAGTGAATCCCCATCTACTAACTATGGCTACACCTTC